These T cell receptor beta chains were read from a single sample in a study of shared clonotypes between healthy human individuals. Libraries were prepared by immunoSEQ multiplex PCR; TCRdb keeps only in-frame clonotypes and omits some of them. The sample has about 960,000 clones, approximately 80% seen once. The sequencing sample was made of memory CD4+ T cells sorted from blood. Every receptor here comes from a young man in good health. Both conserved end residues are part of each CDR3. The order of the fields is V gene, J gene, D gene, clone size, CDR3 protein, CDR3 DNA. D genes are given only for firm matches. Rows give clone size only sometimes, using once, few, many, or a class for an expanded clone.

>TRBV18|TRBJ2-2|-|-
CASSPDLNTGELFF
TGTGCCAGCTCACCCGACTTGAACACCGGGGAGCTGTTTTTT
>TRBV5-1|TRBJ2-7|-|many
CASRGTYEQYF
TGCGCCAGCAGGGGTACCTACGAGCAGTACTTC
>TRBV7-2|TRBJ1-1|-|few
CASSLVPGAPEAFF
TGTGCCAGCAGCTTAGTACCAGGGGCGCCTGAAGCTTTCTTT
>TRBV30|TRBJ2-5|-|-
CAWSRTAPGETQYF
TGTGCCTGGAGTAGGACAGCTCCTGGGGAGACCCAGTACTTC
>TRBV5-4|TRBJ2-1|TRBD2|-
CASSQGLAGVDNEQFF
TGTGCCAGCAGCCAGGGACTAGCGGGAGTGGATAATGAGCAGTTCTTC
>TRBV10-3|TRBJ2-5|-|-
CAISESYSFQETQYF
TGTGCCATCAGTGAGTCGTACAGTTTTCAAGAGACCCAGTACTTC
>TRBV10-3|TRBJ1-4|-|-
CAISEAREAEKLFF
TGTGCCATCAGTGAGGCCAGGGAGGCTGAAAAACTGTTTTTT
>TRBV5-1|TRBJ2-7|-|-
CASRPEGPYEQYF
TGCGCCAGCCGGCCTGAGGGCCCCTACGAGCAGTACTTC
>TRBV30|TRBJ1-6|-|-
CAWDQGGNSPLHF
TGTGCCTGGGACCAAGGGGGTAATTCACCCCTCCACTTT
>TRBV18|TRBJ1-1|-|few
CASSSTGPGESTEAFF
TGTGCCAGCTCATCCACCGGTCCGGGTGAGAGCACTGAAGCTTTCTTT